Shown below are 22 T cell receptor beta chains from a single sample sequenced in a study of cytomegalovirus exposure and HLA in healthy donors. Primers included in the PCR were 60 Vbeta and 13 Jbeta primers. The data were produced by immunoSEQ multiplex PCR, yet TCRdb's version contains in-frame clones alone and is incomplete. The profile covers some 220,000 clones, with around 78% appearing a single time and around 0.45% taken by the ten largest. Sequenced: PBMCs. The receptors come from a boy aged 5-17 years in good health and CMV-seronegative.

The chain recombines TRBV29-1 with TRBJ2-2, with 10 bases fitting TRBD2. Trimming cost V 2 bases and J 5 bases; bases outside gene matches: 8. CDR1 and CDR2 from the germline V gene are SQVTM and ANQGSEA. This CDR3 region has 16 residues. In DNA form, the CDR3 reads TGCAGCGTTGAAAGGGCTAGCGGGGGATCAACCGGGGAGCTGTTTTTT. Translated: CSVERASGGSTGELFF.

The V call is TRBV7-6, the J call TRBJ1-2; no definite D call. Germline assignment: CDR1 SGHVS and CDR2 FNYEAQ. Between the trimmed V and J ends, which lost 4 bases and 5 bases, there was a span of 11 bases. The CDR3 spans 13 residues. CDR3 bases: TGTGCCAGCAGCTCCGCGATCGGGTATGGCTACACCTTC. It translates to CASSSAIGYGYTF.

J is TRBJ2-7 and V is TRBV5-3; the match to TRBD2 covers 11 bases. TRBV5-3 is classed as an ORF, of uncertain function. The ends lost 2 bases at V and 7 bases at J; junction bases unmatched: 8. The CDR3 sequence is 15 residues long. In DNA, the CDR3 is TGTGCCAGAAGCTTTAGGCTAGCGGGAGGCGGGGAGCAGTACTTC. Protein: CARSFRLAGGGEQYF.

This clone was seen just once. The CDR3 sequence: CASSWGTGARIQYF. The CDR3 DNA reads as TGTGCCAGCAGCTGGGGGACAGGGGCCCGCATACAGTACTTC. This chain links TRBV5-6 with TRBJ2-7; 10 bases fit TRBD1. Germline CDR1 and CDR2: SGHDT and YYEEEE. The CDR3 covers 14 residues. V shed 3 bases, J shed 10 bases, and the junction held 10 bases outside the gene matches.

CDR3 amino acids: CASSLLGQAYEQYF. The CDR3, as DNA: TGCGCCAGCAGCTTGTTGGGACAGGCCTACGAGCAGTACTTC. The J gene is TRBJ2-7, the V gene TRBV5-1, with TRBD1 matching 8 bases. With V trimmed by 1 base and J by 2 bases, 2 bases remained unmatched. This CDR3 region has 14 residues. Germline-derived CDR1 and CDR2 are SGHRS and YFSETQ.

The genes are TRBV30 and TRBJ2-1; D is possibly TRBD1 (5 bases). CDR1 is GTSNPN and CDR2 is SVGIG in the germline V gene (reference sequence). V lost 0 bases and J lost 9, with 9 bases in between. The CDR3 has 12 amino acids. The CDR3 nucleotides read TGTGCCTGGAGTGTTAGGGGTGGTGAGCAGTTCTTC. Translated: CAWSVRGGEQFF.

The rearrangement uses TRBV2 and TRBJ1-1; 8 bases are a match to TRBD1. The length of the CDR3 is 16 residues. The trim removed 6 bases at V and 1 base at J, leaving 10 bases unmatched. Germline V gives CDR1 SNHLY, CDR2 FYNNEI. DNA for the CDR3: TGTGCCAGCAGCCTAGGGACAGGATGGGAGAACACTGAAGCTTTCTTT. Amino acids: CASSLGTGWENTEAFF.

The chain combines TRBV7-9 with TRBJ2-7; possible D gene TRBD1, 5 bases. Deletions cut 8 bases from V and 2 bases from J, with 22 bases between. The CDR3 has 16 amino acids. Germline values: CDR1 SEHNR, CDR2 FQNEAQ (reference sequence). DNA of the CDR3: TGTGCCAGCGGATGGCCGCGACAGTTTCCTACCTACGAGCAGTACTTC. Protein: CASGWPRQFPTYEQYF. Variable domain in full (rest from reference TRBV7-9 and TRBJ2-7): DTGVSQNPRHKITKRGQNVTFRCDPISEHNRLYWYRQTLGQGPEFLTYFQNEAQLEKSRLLSDRFSAERPKGSFSTLEIQRTEQGDSAMYLCASGWPRQFPTYEQYFGPGTRLTVT.

The CDR3 region has the DNA TGCAGCGTTGGCATTAGCGGGGGCCCCCATACGCAGTATTTT. Its protein product is CSVGISGGPHTQYF. This chain uses TRBV29-1 with TRBJ2-3, with TRBD2 matching 9 bases. Germline V gives CDR1 SQVTM, CDR2 ANQGSEA. V lost 4 bases to trimming and J lost 7 bases; unmatched junction nucleotides: 9. The CDR3 totals 14 residues.

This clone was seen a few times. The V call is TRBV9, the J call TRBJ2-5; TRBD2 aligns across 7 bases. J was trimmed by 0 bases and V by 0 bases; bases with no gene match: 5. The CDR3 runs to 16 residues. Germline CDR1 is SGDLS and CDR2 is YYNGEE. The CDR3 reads CASSVASGLYQETQYF. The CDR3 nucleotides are TGTGCCAGCAGCGTAGCTAGCGGTTTGTACCAAGAGACCCAGTACTTC.

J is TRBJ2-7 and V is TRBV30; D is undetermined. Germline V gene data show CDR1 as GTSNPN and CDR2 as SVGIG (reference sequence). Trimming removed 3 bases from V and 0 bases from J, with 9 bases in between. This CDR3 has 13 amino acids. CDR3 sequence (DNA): TGTGCCTGGAGGGTACTGAGCTCCTACGAGCAGTACTTC. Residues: CAWRVLSSYEQYF.

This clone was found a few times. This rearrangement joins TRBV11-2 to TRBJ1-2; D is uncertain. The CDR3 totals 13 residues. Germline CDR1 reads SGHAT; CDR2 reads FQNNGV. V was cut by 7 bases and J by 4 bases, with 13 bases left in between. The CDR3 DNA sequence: TGTGCCAGCACCACTCGACGGGTCTATGGCTACACCTTC. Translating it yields CASTTRRVYGYTF.

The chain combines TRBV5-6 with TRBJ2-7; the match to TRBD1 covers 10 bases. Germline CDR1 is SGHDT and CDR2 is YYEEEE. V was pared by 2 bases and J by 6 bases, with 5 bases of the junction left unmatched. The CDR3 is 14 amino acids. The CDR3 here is CASSLGQGVFEQYF. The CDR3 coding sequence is TGTGCCAGCAGCTTAGGACAGGGGGTCTTCGAGCAGTACTTC.

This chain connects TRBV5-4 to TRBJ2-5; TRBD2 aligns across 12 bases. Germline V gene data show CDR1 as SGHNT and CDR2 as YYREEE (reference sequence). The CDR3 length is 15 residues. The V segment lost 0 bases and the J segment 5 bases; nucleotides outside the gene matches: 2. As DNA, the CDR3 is TGTGCCAGCAGCTTGGGACTAGCGGGAGTTGAGACCCAGTACTTC. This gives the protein CASSLGLAGVETQYF.

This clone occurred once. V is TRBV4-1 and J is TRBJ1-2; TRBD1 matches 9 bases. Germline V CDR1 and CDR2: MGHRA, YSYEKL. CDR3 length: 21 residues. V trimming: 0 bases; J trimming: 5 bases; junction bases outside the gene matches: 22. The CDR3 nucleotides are TGCGCCAGCAGCCAAGATCTTCTAGTTGGGTCCGGACAGGGGAAGAGTTATGGCTACACCTTC. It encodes CASSQDLLVGSGQGKSYGYTF.

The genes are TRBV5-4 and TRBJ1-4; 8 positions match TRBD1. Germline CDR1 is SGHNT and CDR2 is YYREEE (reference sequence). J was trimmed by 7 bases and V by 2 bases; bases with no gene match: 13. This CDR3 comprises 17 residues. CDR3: CASSLYDRGFLSEKLFF. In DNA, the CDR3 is TGTGCCAGCAGCTTATACGACAGGGGATTTCTGAGTGAAAAACTGTTTTTT.

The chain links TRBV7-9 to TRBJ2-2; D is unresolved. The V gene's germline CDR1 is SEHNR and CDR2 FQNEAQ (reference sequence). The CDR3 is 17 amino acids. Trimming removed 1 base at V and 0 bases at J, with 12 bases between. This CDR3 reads CASSLVRGPSNTGELFF. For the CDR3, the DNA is TGTGCCAGCAGCTTAGTGAGAGGTCCATCGAACACCGGGGAGCTGTTTTTT.

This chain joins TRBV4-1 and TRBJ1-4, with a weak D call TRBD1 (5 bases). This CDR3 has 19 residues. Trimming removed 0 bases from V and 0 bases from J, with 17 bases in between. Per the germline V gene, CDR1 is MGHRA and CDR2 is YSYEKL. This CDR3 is CASSQDIQGTVATNEKLFF. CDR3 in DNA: TGCGCCAGCAGCCAAGATATTCAGGGAACAGTTGCAACTAATGAAAAACTGTTTTTT.

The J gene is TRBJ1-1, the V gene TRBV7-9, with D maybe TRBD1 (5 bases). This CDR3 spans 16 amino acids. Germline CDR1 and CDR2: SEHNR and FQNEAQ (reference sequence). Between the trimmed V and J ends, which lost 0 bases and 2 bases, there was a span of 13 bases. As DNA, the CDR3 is TGTGCCAGCAGCTTAGCTAGAACAGACAGTAACACTGAAGCTTTCTTT. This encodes CASSLARTDSNTEAFF.

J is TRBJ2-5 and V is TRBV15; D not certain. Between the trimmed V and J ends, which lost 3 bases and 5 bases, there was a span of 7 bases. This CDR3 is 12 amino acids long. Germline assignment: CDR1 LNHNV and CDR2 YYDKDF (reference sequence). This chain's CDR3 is CATSSLGETQYF. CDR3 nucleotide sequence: TGTGCCACCAGCAGTCTAGGTGAGACCCAGTACTTC. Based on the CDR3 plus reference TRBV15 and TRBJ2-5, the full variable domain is DAMVIQNPRYQVTQFGKPVTLSCSQTLNHNVMYWYQQKSSQAPKLLFHYYDKDFNNEADTPDNFQSRRPNTSFCFLDIRSPGLGDTAMYLCATSSLGETQYFGPGTRLLVL.

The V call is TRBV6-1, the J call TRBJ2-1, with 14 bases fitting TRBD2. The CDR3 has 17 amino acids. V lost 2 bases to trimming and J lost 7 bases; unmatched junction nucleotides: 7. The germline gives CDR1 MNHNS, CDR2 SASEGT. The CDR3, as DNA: TGTGCCAGCAGTGAAAGCGCCGGGACTAGCGGGAGAAATGAGCAGTTCTTC. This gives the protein CASSESAGTSGRNEQFF.

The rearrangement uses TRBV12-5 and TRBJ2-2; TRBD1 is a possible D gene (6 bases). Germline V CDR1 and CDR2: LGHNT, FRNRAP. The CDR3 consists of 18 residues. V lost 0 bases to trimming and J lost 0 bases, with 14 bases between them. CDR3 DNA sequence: TGTGCTAGTGGTTTGGTTAAAGCCGGGACAACGAACACCGGGGAGCTGTTTTTT. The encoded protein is CASGLVKAGTTNTGELFF.